This T cell receptor (beta chain) was documented in a study of cytomegalovirus exposure and HLA in healthy donors. PCR employed 60 Vbeta and 13 Jbeta primers. The repertoire was sequenced with immunoSEQ multiplex PCR; TCRdb's copy has only in-frame clones and lacks some. The sample yields roughly 72,000 clones, around two thirds seen once. Germline assignment: CDR1 LNHNV and CDR2 YYDKDF (reference sequence). CDR3 length: 14 residues. V lost 4 bases to trimming and J lost 1 base, with 8 bases between them. Source material: PBMCs. The chain joins TRBV15 to TRBJ1-5, with D maybe TRBD1 (6 bases). The source is a human donor in good health. CDR3 DNA: TGTGCCACCAGCAACAGGGAGAGCAATCAGCCCCAGCATTTT. Its translation: CATSNRESNQPQHF.